The present entry profiles one T cell receptor beta chain with its context. Antigen: not known. CDR3 size: 15 residues. Germline assignment: CDR1 LNHDA and CDR2 SQIVND (reference sequence). The V gene end was trimmed by 5 bases and the J gene end by 1 base; junction bases not matched to a gene: 5. This record comes from a study of cytomegalovirus exposure and HLA in healthy donors. General study results and limits: Later genetic work tied a missense DCLRE1C variant to beta-chain V and J trimming.

In the PCR, 60 Vbeta and 13 Jbeta primers were used. The data were produced by immunoSEQ multiplex PCR, yet TCRdb's version contains in-frame clones alone and is incomplete. The sample consists of 150,000 to 180,000 clones, roughly 72% of them appearing once. This sequence joins TRBV19 and TRBJ1-1, with TRBD1 matching 9 bases. This TCR derives from a man aged 30 to 39 in good health and CMV-seronegative. Input material: PBMCs. DNA of the CDR3: TGTGCCAGTAGTCCCTCGGGACAGGGGAACACTGAAGCTTTCTTT. It translates to CASSPSGQGNTEAFF.